This TCR beta chain was recovered during a study of radiotherapy plus CTLA-4 blockade in lung cancer. Study in general: 15% to 20% of patients responded objectively, and about 30% achieved disease control.

Germline lookup yields CDR1 GTSNPN and CDR2 SVGIG (reference sequence). This CDR3 region has 12 residues. Concerning this clone: Antigen: not known.

Data came from immunoSEQ multiplex PCR; TCRdb stores just in-frame clones and leaves some out. Here the sample spans 50,000 to 60,000 clones, 70% to 85% being singletons. Study-wide points: Strongest reported response predictors: early blood clone changes and post-radiation interferon-beta. Blood-borne expansion of tumor-derived TCR clones followed radiotherapy plus ipilimumab.

This receptor was obtained from a human donor with non-small cell lung cancer who had a complete response to radiotherapy plus ipilimumab. The sequenced sample was peripheral blood, obtained from a patient treated with radiotherapy plus ipilimumab. This rearrangement joins TRBV30 to TRBJ2-5; the D gene is possibly TRBD1 (6 bases). CDR3 sequence: CGTRGIQETQYF. CDR3 bases: TGTGGTACGAGGGGGATCCAAGAGACCCAGTACTTC.